This paragraph covers one TCR beta chain sequence. As yet, its antigen is unknown. The protocol was immunoSEQ multiplex PCR, while the TCRdb copy is restricted to in-frame clones and leaves out a portion. The data contain tens of thousands of clones, around 80% of them seen just once; the ten biggest clones take up approximately 20%. V lost 0 bases to trimming and J lost 5 bases, with 13 bases between them. There are 14 residues in the CDR3. CDR1 and CDR2 from the germline V gene are SQVTM and ANQGSEA. These data come from a study of T cell responses to AZD1222 COVID-19 vaccine. The study, taken as a whole, reports: Just six people given AZD1222 tested seropositive at baseline.

The genes are TRBV29-1 and TRBJ1-2; D possibly corresponds to TRBD1 (5 bases). The source material was peripheral blood, sampled on day 0 of AZD1222 vaccination. The TCR was taken from an adult in good health. CDR3 sequence (DNA): TGCAGCGTTGAAGAATTGGGCAGGGAATATGGCTACACCTTC. Its translation: CSVEELGREYGYTF. The whole variable domain, filled in from reference TRBV29-1 and TRBJ1-2, reads SAVISQKPSRDICQRGTSLTIQCQVDSQVTMMFWYRQQPGQSLTLIATANQGSEATYESGFVIDKFPISRPNLTFSTLTVSNMSPEDSSIYLCSVEELGREYGYTFGSGTRLTVV.